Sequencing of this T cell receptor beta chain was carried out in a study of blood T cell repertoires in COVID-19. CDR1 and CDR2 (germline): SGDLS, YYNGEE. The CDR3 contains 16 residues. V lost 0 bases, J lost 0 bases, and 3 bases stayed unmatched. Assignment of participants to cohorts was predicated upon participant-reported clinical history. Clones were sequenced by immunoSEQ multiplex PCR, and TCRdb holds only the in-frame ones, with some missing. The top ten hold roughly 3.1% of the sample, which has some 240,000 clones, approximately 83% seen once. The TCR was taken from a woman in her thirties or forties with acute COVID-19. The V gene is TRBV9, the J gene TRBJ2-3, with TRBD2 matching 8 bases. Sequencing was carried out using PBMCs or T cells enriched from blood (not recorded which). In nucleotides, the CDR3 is TGTGCCAGCAGCGTAGGGTCTAGCGGGAGCACAGATACGCAGTATTTT. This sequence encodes CASSVGSSGSTDTQYF. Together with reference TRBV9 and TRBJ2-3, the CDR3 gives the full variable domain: DSGVTQTPKHLITATGQRVTLRCSPRSGDLSVYWYQQSLDQGLQFLIQYYNGEERAKGNILERFSAQQFPDLHSELNLSSLELGDSALYFCASSVGSSGSTDTQYFGPGTRLTVL.